The next 22 T cell receptor beta chains were all read from a single sample in a study of cytomegalovirus exposure and HLA in healthy donors (dated by TCRdb to the late 2010s). Library creation used the immunoSEQ multiplex PCR assay. For the multiplex PCR, a mixture combining 60 forward primers for TCR Vbeta segments and 13 reverse primers for TCR Jbeta segments was used. Drawn from immuneACCESS, this table holds only the in-frame rearrangements with V and J called that TCRdb kept. Clones are partly lost; checked studies trace under half to an unresolved V gene and leave the rest unexplained. The sample has around 130,000 clones on record, approximately 80% of them singletons. The biggest ten clones account for 4% of the sample. Source material: PBMCs. The receptor set was obtained from a woman between 40 and 50 years old in good health and CMV-seronegative.

The chain uses TRBV4-2 and TRBJ1-1; TRBD1 matches at 10 bases. Germline lookup yields CDR1 LGHNA and CDR2 YNFKEQ. The length of the CDR3 is 15 residues. V was pared by 4 bases and J by 5 bases, with 7 bases of the junction left unmatched. The CDR3 DNA is TGTGCCAGCAGCCCCCGGGACAGGGGCCAGACTGAAGCTTTCTTT. Translating gives CASSPRDRGQTEAFF.

Written as DNA, the CDR3 is TGTGCCAGCAGCGCAGGGCGCGGCTACACCTTC. Residues: CASSAGRGYTF. The rearrangement joins TRBV5-4 to TRBJ1-2; perhaps TRBD1 as D (5 bases). Trimming removed 4 bases at V and 8 bases at J, with 9 bases between. Germline V CDR1 and CDR2: SGHNT, YYREEE (reference sequence). The CDR3 sequence is 11 residues long.

This chain joins TRBV9 and TRBJ2-1, with 10 positions matching TRBD2. The CDR3 is made up of 17 amino acids. In germline, CDR1 is SGDLS, CDR2 YYNGEE. The trim removed 4 bases at V and 5 bases at J, leaving 12 bases unmatched. In nucleotides, the CDR3 is TGTGCCAGCAGCTTTGCCCGGACTAGCGGCAGGGACAATGAGCAGTTCTTC. Translating it yields CASSFARTSGRDNEQFF. The variable domain in full, with the rest retrieved from reference TRBV9 and TRBJ2-1, is DSGVTQTPKHLITATGQRVTLRCSPRSGDLSVYWYQQSLDQGLQFLIQYYNGEERAKGNILERFSAQQFPDLHSELNLSSLELGDSALYFCASSFARTSGRDNEQFFGPGTRLTVL.

This chain joins TRBV7-8 and TRBJ1-1, with D perhaps TRBD1 (6 bases). V was clipped by 1 base and J by 1 base, with 10 bases between them. Germline-derived CDR1 and CDR2 are SGHVS and FQNEAQ. There are 15 residues in the CDR3. The DNA for the CDR3 is TGTGCCAGCAGCTTAGTATTGGGGGCGAACACTGAAGCTTTCTTT. Translating it yields CASSLVLGANTEAFF.

This clone turned up a few times. This chain joins TRBV28 and TRBJ1-4; D not resolved. Trimming removed 8 bases from V and 7 bases from J, with 11 bases in between. Germline CDR1 MDHEN, CDR2 SYDVKM. There are 12 residues in the CDR3. CDR3 nucleotides: TGTGCCAGCGAGCGCGGCGGTGAAAAACTGTTTTTT. Amino acid sequence: CASERGGEKLFF.

The CDR3: CASSEGTGGSSYNEQFF. The CDR3 region has the DNA TGTGCCAGCAGTGAAGGGACAGGGGGAAGCTCCTACAATGAGCAGTTCTTC. This chain joins TRBV6-1 and TRBJ2-1; 10 positions agree with TRBD1. The CDR3 consists of 17 residues. V lost 1 base and J lost 0; bases outside the gene matches: 3. Germline CDR1 is MNHNS and CDR2 is SASEGT.

This rearrangement joins TRBV29-1 to TRBJ2-6; D not resolved. CDR3 length: 17 amino acids. The V end was cut by 5 bases, the J end by 0 bases, with 17 bases between. Germline CDR1 is SQVTM and CDR2 is ANQGSEA. CDR3 loop: CSVLVRQARSGANVLTF. In DNA form, the CDR3 reads TGCAGCGTTTTAGTTCGGCAGGCCCGCTCTGGGGCCAACGTCCTGACTTTC.

V gene TRBV9 combines with J gene TRBJ2-2, with 7 bases lining up with TRBD2. The V gene's germline CDR1 is SGDLS and CDR2 YYNGEE. The V and J ends lost 0 bases and 3 bases, in that order; junction bases with no gene match: 2. This CDR3 comprises 15 residues. In DNA form, the CDR3 reads TGTGCCAGCAGCGTAGAGAGCGGGGACACCGGGGAGCTGTTTTTT. It yields the protein CASSVESGDTGELFF.

The chain links TRBV28 to TRBJ2-3; weak D call: TRBD2 (6 bases). The ends were cut back, 2 bases at V and 0 bases at J, with 12 bases in the middle. Germline CDR1 and CDR2: MDHEN and SYDVKM. This CDR3 region has 16 residues. CDR3: CASSLNLASSTDTQYF. CDR3 in DNA: TGTGCCAGCAGTTTAAACCTAGCGTCTAGCACAGATACGCAGTATTTT. Full variable domain (remainder filled in from reference TRBV28 and TRBJ2-3): DVKVTQSSRYLVKRTGEKVFLECVQDMDHENMFWYRQDPGLGLRLIYFSYDVKMKEKGDIPEGYSVSREKKERFSLILESASTNQTSMYLCASSLNLASSTDTQYFGPGTRLTVL.

J is TRBJ1-2 and V is TRBV19; D remains unclear. Trimming stripped 1 base from V and 9 bases from J, with 18 bases between. The CDR3 extends over 15 amino acids. Looked up from germline, CDR1 is LNHDA and CDR2 is SQIVND (reference sequence). The DNA of the CDR3 is TGTGCCAGTAGTATAGCTTGGGCGTCGGACTTTAGCTACACCTTC. This encodes CASSIAWASDFSYTF. Complete variable domain (other parts from reference TRBV19 and TRBJ1-2): DGGITQSPKYLFRKEGQNVTLSCEQNLNHDAMYWYRQDPGQGLRLIYYSQIVNDFQKGDIAEGYSVSREKKESFPLTVTSAQKNPTAFYLCASSIAWASDFSYTFGSGTRLTVV.

The J gene is TRBJ1-5, the V gene TRBV5-4, with TRBD1 as a possible D gene (5 bases). Germline CDR1 reads SGHNT; CDR2 reads YYREEE (reference sequence). There are 15 residues in the CDR3. Trimming left V 4 bases short and J 5 bases short, with 16 bases between. The CDR3 reads CASSPGTGDYQPQHF. In DNA form, the CDR3 reads TGTGCCAGCAGCCCGGGCACAGGAGATTATCAGCCCCAGCATTTT.

V usage is TRBV11-1 and J usage is TRBJ2-7; D gene unclear. The CDR3 length is 15 residues. Between the trimmed V and J ends, which lost 3 bases and 4 bases, there was a span of 16 bases. CDR1 and CDR2 from the germline V gene are SGHAT and FQDESV (reference sequence). CDR3 region: CASSFRRGLGYEQYF. CDR3 nucleotides: TGTGCCAGCAGCTTTCGTCGCGGCCTAGGATACGAGCAGTACTTC.

This rearrangement joins TRBV6-4 to TRBJ2-3, with a tentative D call TRBD2 (6 bases). V was pared by 5 bases and J by 4 bases, with 16 bases between. This CDR3 has 15 amino acids. The V gene's germline CDR1 is MRHNA and CDR2 SNTAGT. The CDR3 loop is CASSLTGVGADTQYF. The CDR3 DNA follows: TGTGCCAGCAGTCTAACGGGAGTCGGGGCAGATACGCAGTATTTT.

The DNA of the CDR3 is TGTGCTAGTGGTTTCACCCTAACGGAGCGGGAGTCGGCAGATACGCAGTATTTT. Translating it yields CASGFTLTERESADTQYF. The rearrangement uses TRBV12-5 and TRBJ2-3; 8 bases align to TRBD2. Germline V gives CDR1 LGHNT, CDR2 FRNRAP. This CDR3 region has 18 residues. Losses at the gene ends were 3 bases for V and 4 bases for J; bases not matched to a gene: 15.

The genes are TRBV27 and TRBJ1-4; 8 bases map to TRBD1. The CDR3 totals 15 residues. Germline values: CDR1 MNHEY, CDR2 SMNVEV (reference sequence). V shed 6 bases, J shed 3 bases, and the junction held 6 bases outside the gene matches. CDR3 DNA: TGTGCCAGCAGGGCCCAGGGGGCGGCTAATGAAAAACTGTTTTTT. Translation gives CASRAQGAANEKLFF.

The chain is built from TRBV5-1 and TRBJ1-6, with 10 bases matching TRBD1. The CDR3 is made up of 15 amino acids. V shed 4 bases and J 6 bases; nucleotides not matched to a gene: 4. The germline CDR1 and CDR2 sequences are SGHRS and YFSETQ. Here the CDR3 reads CASSLGTGVNSPLHF. The CDR3 DNA follows: TGCGCCAGCAGCCTTGGGACAGGGGTTAATTCACCCCTCCACTTT.

The chain combines TRBV7-9 with TRBJ2-5; no clear D. V lost 1 base, J lost 5 bases, and 8 bases lay in between. The CDR3 contains 13 residues. The germline V gene has CDR1 SEHNR and CDR2 FQNEAQ (reference sequence). The CDR3 loop is CASSLGVMETQYF. The CDR3 nucleotides read TGTGCCAGCAGCTTAGGCGTCATGGAGACCCAGTACTTC.

This chain links TRBV28 with TRBJ1-2; 10 nucleotides line up with TRBD1. This CDR3 has 13 residues. The germline V gene has CDR1 MDHEN and CDR2 SYDVKM. V dropped 10 bases and J dropped 7; count of bases not matched to a gene: 9. CDR3 DNA sequence: TGTGCCACCTCAGACAGGGGGCCTTCTGGCTACACCTTC. Its translation: CATSDRGPSGYTF.

This clone has a handful of counts. V is TRBV5-6 and J is TRBJ2-5; D unclear. The CDR3 covers 11 residues. Per the germline V gene, CDR1 is SGHDT and CDR2 is YYEEEE. The V and J ends lost 4 bases and 4 bases respectively, with 5 bases between them. This CDR3 reads CASSTGETQYF. CDR3 nucleotide sequence: TGTGCCAGCAGCACCGGAGAGACCCAGTACTTC.

The V gene is TRBV27, the J gene TRBJ2-7, with TRBD2 as a possible D gene (5 bases). CDR1 and CDR2 from the germline V gene are MNHEY and SMNVEV (reference sequence). This CDR3 region has 15 residues. V lost 3 bases and J lost 3, with 15 bases in between. CDR3 protein: CASSFQGGGSYEQYF. The CDR3 DNA reads as TGTGCCAGCAGTTTTCAAGGTGGAGGCAGCTACGAGCAGTACTTC.

The chain recombines TRBV7-2 with TRBJ2-7, with D maybe TRBD1 (5 bases). CDR3 length: 13 residues. Germline CDR1 and CDR2: SGHTA and FQGNSA. V lost 3 bases and J 5 bases, leaving 11 bases between the germline ends. The CDR3 nucleotides are TGTGCCAGCAGCTTCGATGGGGCGGACGAGCAGTACTTC. It specifies CASSFDGADEQYF.

This rearrangement joins TRBV6-1 to TRBJ2-7; D possibly corresponds to TRBD1 (6 bases). This CDR3 comprises 12 residues. The V gene's germline CDR1 is MNHNS and CDR2 SASEGT. V lost 6 bases, J lost 5 bases, and 11 bases lay in between. The CDR3: CASRPQGNEQYF. The DNA for the CDR3 is TGTGCCAGCAGACCGCAGGGGAACGAGCAGTACTTC.